This entry lists 21 T cell receptor beta chains sequenced from one sample in a study of blood T cells in healthy people across ages. Sample-barcoded 5' priming and a J-beta primer mix drove a second PCR of about 6 to 12 cycles. TCRdb re-derived calls from the 5' RACE reads in MiXCR, one entry per CDR3 protein. In the table there are about 290,000 distinct CDR3 sequences, 25% to 30% of which are singletons. Source material: blood. These receptors came from a woman aged 65 to 85 in good health.

This clonotype occurred a few times. V gene TRBV18 combines with J gene TRBJ2-7; TRBD1 matches at 11 bases. This CDR3 region has 15 residues. The V and J ends lost 4 bases and 3 bases, in that order; junction bases with no gene match: 5. Germline lookup yields CDR1 KGHSH and CDR2 LQKENI. CDR3 nucleotides: TGTGCCAGCTCACTAGGGACAGGGGGAGGCTACGAGCAGTACTTC. Protein sequence: CASSLGTGGGYEQYF. The full variable domain, rest sourced from reference TRBV18 and TRBJ2-7, is NAGVMQNPRHLVRRRGQEARLRCSPMKGHSHVYWYRQLPEEGLKFMVYLQKENIIDESGMPKERFSAEFPKEGPSILRIQQVVRGDSAAYFCASSLGTGGGYEQYFGPGTRLTVT.

This rearrangement joins TRBV5-1 to TRBJ2-5; 9 nucleotides line up with TRBD1. The CDR3 is made up of 17 amino acids. V gave up 3 bases and J gave up 5 bases; unmatched junction bases: 14. CDR1 is SGHRS and CDR2 is YFSETQ in the germline V gene. The CDR3 region has the DNA TGCGCCAGCAGCTGGGGACAGGGTTCCGCCAGGTCCGAGACCCAGTACTTC. Protein sequence: CASSWGQGSARSETQYF.

This clonotype showed up many times. The chain recombines TRBV7-2 with TRBJ2-7; 11 bases line up with TRBD1. CDR3 length equals 14 residues. CDR1 and CDR2 from the germline V gene are SGHTA and FQGNSA. With V trimmed by 5 bases and J by 2 bases, 2 bases remained unmatched. Written as DNA, the CDR3 is TGTGCCAGCAGCCCGGGACAGGGGGCCTACGAGCAGTACTTC. Translated: CASSPGQGAYEQYF.

This chain uses TRBV28 with TRBJ2-7; D not certain. Germline CDR1 is MDHEN and CDR2 is SYDVKM. The CDR3 loop spans 12 amino acids. Trimming stripped 5 bases from V and 5 bases from J, with 10 bases between. The CDR3 bases are TGTGCCAGCAGTCGAGACGTAGACGAGCAGTACTTC. This codes for CASSRDVDEQYF.

With respect to this clonotype: This CDR3 fails to terminate in the conserved phenylalanine or tryptophan, so it likely reflects a read error. The chain employs TRBV29-1 and TRBJ1-2; D gene ambiguous. CDR1 SQVTM and CDR2 ANQGSEA come from the germline V gene. V gave up 5 bases and J gave up 5 bases, with 9 bases separating them. The CDR3 runs 11 residues. CDR3 loop: CSVWTYYGYTL. The CDR3 DNA is TGCAGCGTTTGGACGTATTATGGCTACACCCTC.

The chain uses TRBV29-1 and TRBJ2-1, with 9 bases that match TRBD2. This CDR3 has 15 amino acids. J was trimmed by 7 bases and V by 6 bases; bases with no gene match: 13. Germline V CDR1 and CDR2: SQVTM, ANQGSEA. Here the CDR3 DNA reads TGCAGCGTCGCTGGCCTAGCGGGATCTTATAATGAGCAGTTCTTC. This codes for CSVAGLAGSYNEQFF.

The V call is TRBV28, the J call TRBJ2-5; D uncertain. The germline V and J ends were trimmed by 5 bases and 4 bases, with 14 bases remaining between them. The CDR3 is made up of 14 amino acids. Germline CDR1 reads MDHEN; CDR2 reads SYDVKM. The CDR3 DNA reads TGTGCCAGCAGTCGAGACGGTTCTCGAGAGACCCAGTACTTC. This codes for CASSRDGSRETQYF.

This clonotype occurred a few times. The genes are TRBV5-1 and TRBJ2-5; 7 bases fit TRBD2. The CDR3 sequence is 15 residues long. Trimming cost V 4 bases and J 2 bases; bases outside gene matches: 8. The germline CDR1 and CDR2 sequences are SGHRS and YFSETQ. CDR3 sequence: CASSPTTGLQETQYF. CDR3 nucleotide sequence: TGCGCCAGCAGCCCTACCACGGGACTACAAGAGACCCAGTACTTC.

The V gene is TRBV28, the J gene TRBJ2-3, with 12 bases matching TRBD1. The trim removed 5 bases at V and 3 bases at J, leaving 6 bases unmatched. The CDR3 runs to 16 residues. Germline V CDR1 and CDR2: MDHEN, SYDVKM. CDR3 DNA: TGTGCCAGCAGTGTTATGGGACAGGGGGCAACAGATACGCAGTATTTT. As protein: CASSVMGQGATDTQYF.

The chain joins TRBV6-1 to TRBJ1-3; a weak D match, TRBD1 (6 bases). The CDR3 runs 17 residues. Germline V gene lookup returns CDR1 MNHNS and CDR2 SASEGT. V was pared by 10 bases and J by 2 bases, with 24 bases between. CDR3 protein: CATLGGAGAMTGNTIYF. CDR3 nucleotides: TGTGCCACCTTGGGGGGCGCAGGGGCGATGACTGGAAACACCATATATTTT.

The J gene is TRBJ2-7, the V gene TRBV10-3; 10 bases match TRBD2. The J call may be mistaken, given a closer DNA end match to TRBJ2-1. Germline V gives CDR1 ENHRY, CDR2 SYGVKD. CDR3 size: 13 residues. The CDR3 DNA reads as TGTGCCATCAGTGCCGGGACTAGCGCTGAGCAGTTCTTC. Translating it yields CAISAGTSAEQFF.

This clonotype was observed a few times. A read error is possible here, since a much larger clone lies one base away. The CDR3 DNA reads as TGTGCCACCAGGTCCGGGACTGTGAACACCGGGGAGCCGTTTTTT. It is translated as CATRSGTVNTGEPFF. This chain joins TRBV24-1 and TRBJ2-2, with D tentatively TRBD2 (6 bases). CDR3 size: 15 residues. Germline V gene lookup returns CDR1 KGHDR and CDR2 SFDVKD.

DNA for the CDR3: TGTGCCAGCAGCCGACAGCTCAATCAGCCCCAGCATTTT. Its protein is CASSRQLNQPQHF. J is TRBJ1-5 and V is TRBV3-1, with D maybe TRBD1 (5 bases). The CDR3 has 13 residues. Germline CDR1 is LGHDT and CDR2 is YNNKEL (reference sequence). The V end was cut by 4 bases, the J end by 3 bases, with 7 bases between.

This chain links TRBV7-2 with TRBJ2-1; TRBD2 is a possible D gene (6 bases). V lost 1 base and J 9 bases, leaving 22 bases between the germline ends. Looked up from germline, CDR1 is SGHTA and CDR2 is FQGNSA. The CDR3 runs to 17 residues. The CDR3 sequence: CASSLVTSKGRSTEQFF. CDR3 sequence (DNA): TGTGCCAGCAGCTTAGTCACGAGTAAAGGGAGGAGCACTGAGCAGTTCTTC.

The rearrangement uses TRBV29-1 and TRBJ2-3; tentative D call: TRBD2 (5 bases). The CDR3 is made up of 12 amino acids. Between the trimmed V and J ends, which lost 6 bases and 4 bases, there was a span of 11 bases. Germline CDR1 and CDR2: SQVTM and ANQGSEA. This CDR3 is CSVEELADTQYF. In DNA, the CDR3 is TGCAGCGTGGAGGAGTTGGCAGATACGCAGTATTTT.

The chain combines TRBV20-1 with TRBJ2-7, with TRBD2 matching over 10 bases. CDR3 length: 15 residues. V lost 1 base and J lost 2; bases outside the gene matches: 5. Germline V gene sequence: CDR1 DFQATT, CDR2 SNEGSKA (reference sequence). CDR3 DNA sequence: TGCAGTGCTAGAGGACTAGCGGGTACCACCTACGAGCAGTACTTC. It specifies CSARGLAGTTYEQYF.

This chain uses TRBV21-1 with TRBJ1-4. TRBV21-1 is a known pseudogene. This CDR3 region has 17 residues. CDR3 residues: CASSKLKGREGNEKLFF. The CDR3 DNA is TGTGCCAGCAGCAAACTAAAGGGTAGGGAGGGTAATGAAAAACTGTTTTTT.

This clonotype was seen ten or more times. CDR3 nucleotides: TGCGCCAGCAGTCTCGTGGAGATGGGAGAGACCCAGTACTTC. Translation gives CASSLVEMGETQYF. This rearrangement joins TRBV5-1 to TRBJ2-5; D uncertain. Between the trimmed V and J ends, which lost 5 bases and 4 bases, there was a span of 15 bases. CDR1 SGHRS and CDR2 YFSETQ come from the germline V gene. The CDR3 loop spans 14 amino acids.

This clonotype was observed a handful of times. V and J are TRBV20-1 and TRBJ2-3; TRBD2 aligns across 8 bases. V lost 5 bases to trimming and J lost 6 bases; unmatched junction nucleotides: 10. The germline gives CDR1 DFQATT, CDR2 SNEGSKA (reference sequence). CDR3 length: 14 amino acids. CDR3: CSAPRSGIPDTQYF. The CDR3 DNA reads as TGCAGTGCTCCACGTAGCGGGATCCCTGATACGCAGTATTTT.

This clonotype has just a few counts. CDR3: CASSLRLNQNLNYGYTF. CDR3 coding DNA: TGTGCCAGCAGTTTAAGGTTAAACCAGAACCTTAACTATGGCTACACCTTC. V and J are TRBV12-3 or TRBV12-4 and TRBJ1-2, with D uncertain. V was shortened by 2 bases and J by 1 base, with 17 bases between the two germline ends. The CDR3 sequence is 17 residues long.

This clonotype has a handful of counts. V gene TRBV6-6 combines with J gene TRBJ2-3; TRBD2 agrees at 9 bases. The germline V gene encodes CDR1 MNHNY and CDR2 SVGAGI (reference sequence). The CDR3 has 15 residues. With 4 bases clipped from V and 2 bases from J, the junction kept 4 bases outside the gene matches. The DNA for the CDR3 is TGTGCCAGCAGTTTGCTAGCGGGGCCCACAGATACGCAGTATTTT. Its translation: CASSLLAGPTDTQYF.